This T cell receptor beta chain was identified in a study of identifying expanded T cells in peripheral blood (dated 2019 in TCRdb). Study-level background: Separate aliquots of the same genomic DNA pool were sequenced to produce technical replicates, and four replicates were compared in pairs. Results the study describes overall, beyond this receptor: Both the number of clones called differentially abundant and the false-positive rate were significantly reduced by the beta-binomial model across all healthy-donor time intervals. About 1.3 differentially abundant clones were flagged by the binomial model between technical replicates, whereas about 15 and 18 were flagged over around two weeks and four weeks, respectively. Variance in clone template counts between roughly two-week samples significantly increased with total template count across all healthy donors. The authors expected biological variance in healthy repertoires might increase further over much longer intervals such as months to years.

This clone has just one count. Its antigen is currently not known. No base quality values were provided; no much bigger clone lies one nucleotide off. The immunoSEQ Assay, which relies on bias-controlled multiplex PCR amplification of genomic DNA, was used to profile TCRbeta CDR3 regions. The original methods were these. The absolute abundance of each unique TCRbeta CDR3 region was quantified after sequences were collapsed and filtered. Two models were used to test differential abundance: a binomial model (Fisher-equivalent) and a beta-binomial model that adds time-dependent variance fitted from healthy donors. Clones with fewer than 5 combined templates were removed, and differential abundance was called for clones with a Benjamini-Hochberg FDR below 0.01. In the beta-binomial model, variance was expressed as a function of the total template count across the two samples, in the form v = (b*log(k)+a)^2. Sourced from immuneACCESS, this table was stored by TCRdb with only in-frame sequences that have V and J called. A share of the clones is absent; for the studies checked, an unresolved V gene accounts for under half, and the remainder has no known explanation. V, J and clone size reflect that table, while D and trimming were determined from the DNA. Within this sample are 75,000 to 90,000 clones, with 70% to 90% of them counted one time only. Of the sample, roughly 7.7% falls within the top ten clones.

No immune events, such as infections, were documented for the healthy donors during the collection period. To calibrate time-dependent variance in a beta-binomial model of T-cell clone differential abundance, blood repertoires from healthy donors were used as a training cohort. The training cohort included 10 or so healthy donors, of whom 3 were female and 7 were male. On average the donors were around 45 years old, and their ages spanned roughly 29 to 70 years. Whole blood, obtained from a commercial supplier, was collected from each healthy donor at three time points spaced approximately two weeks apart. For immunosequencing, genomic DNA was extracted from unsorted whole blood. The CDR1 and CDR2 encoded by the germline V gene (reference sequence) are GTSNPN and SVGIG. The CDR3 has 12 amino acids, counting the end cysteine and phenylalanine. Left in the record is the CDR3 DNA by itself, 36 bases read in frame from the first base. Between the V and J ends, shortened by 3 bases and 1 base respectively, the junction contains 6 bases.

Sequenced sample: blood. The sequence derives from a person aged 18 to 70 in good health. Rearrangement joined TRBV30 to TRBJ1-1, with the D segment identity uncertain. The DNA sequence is TGTGCCTGGAGGTCGTCGAACACTGAAGCTTTCTTT. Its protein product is CAWRSSNTEAFF.